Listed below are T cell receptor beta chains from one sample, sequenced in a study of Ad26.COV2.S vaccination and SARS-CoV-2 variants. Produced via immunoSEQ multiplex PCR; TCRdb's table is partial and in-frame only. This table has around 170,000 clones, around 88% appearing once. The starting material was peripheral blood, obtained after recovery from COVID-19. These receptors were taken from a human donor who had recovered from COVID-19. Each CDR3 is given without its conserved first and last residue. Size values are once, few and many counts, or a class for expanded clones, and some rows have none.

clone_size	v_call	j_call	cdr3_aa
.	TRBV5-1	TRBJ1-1	ASSLFGAENTEAF
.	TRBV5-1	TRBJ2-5	ASSLEGRGETQY
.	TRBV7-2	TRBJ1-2	ASSLGGRNGYT
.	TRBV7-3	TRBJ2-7	ASSLMAGTYEQY
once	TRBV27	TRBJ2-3	ASSLLSGGAGTDTQY
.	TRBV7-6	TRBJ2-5	ASSKQGWETQY
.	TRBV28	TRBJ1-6	ASSLSDRANSPLH
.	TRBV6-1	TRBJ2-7	ASSEGTGPYEQY
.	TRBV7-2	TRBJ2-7	ASSLRPYYEQY
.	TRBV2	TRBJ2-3	ASSENRPDTDTQY
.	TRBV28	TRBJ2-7	ASSFSGQGRRGIGY
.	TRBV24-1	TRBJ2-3	ATSDYRGPGDTQY
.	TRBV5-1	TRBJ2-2	ASSLFPGTSGGLNTGELF
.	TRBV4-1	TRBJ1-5	ASSHRGLGQPQH
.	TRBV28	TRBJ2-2	ASSRRRVPKTGELF
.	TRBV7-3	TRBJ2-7	ASSPGSDITYEQY
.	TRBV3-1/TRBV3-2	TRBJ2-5	ASSHLGGREETQY
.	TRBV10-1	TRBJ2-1	ASRVAGYNEQF
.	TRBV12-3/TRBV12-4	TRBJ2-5	ASSWGTEETQY
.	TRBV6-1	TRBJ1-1	ASSDPWDRGLNTEAF
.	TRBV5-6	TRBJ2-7	ASSFGLTSSYEQY
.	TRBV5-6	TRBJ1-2	ASSLGRVLGSSNYGYT
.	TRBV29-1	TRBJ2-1	SIRASGEQF
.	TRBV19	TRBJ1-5	ASSTRQNSNQPQH
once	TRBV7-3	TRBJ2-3	ASRGPANTDTQY
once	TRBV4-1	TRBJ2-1	ASSQGRGLAFEQF
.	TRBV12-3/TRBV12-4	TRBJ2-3	ASSWGTDTQY
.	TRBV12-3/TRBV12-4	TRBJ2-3	ASSSGIDTQY
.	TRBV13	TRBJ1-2	ASSLFSLYGYT
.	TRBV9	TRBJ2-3	ASSVEVGGAGDTQY
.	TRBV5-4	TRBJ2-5	ASSLAQNLVETQY
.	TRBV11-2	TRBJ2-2	ATAASNTGELF
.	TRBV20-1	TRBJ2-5	SARHLETQY
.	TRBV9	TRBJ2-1	ASSDGTGVGDEQF
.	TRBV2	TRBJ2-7	ASSVSENGDSFDEQY
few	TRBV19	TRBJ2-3	ASRLAGDTQY
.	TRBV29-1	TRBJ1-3	SVAEGRSGNTIY
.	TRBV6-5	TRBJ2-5	ASLPRRGPGETQY
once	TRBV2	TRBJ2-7	ASSRAYEQY
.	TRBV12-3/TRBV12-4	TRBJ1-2	ASNQQGAVDYT
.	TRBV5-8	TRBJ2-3	ASRPSTDTQY
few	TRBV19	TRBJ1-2	ASSIDRQASGGYT
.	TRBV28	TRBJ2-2	ASVGTGGLGELF
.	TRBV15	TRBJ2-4	ATSGGGVLSDIQY
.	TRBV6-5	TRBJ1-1	ASSTGGMNTEAF
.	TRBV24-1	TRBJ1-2	ATSDLRQINYGYT